This T cell receptor (beta chain) was documented in a study of shared clonotypes between healthy human individuals. About the research overall: Donors, aged 18 to 49, were a couple of women and three men. For every donor, three CD4 naive, three CD4 memory, two CD8 naive and one CD8 memory plates were used.

Germline V gives CDR1 MDHEN, CDR2 SYDVKM. With 5 bases removed from V and 0 bases from J, the gap between germline ends came to 14 bases. This CDR3 is built from 16 residues. Sequencing used immunoSEQ multiplex PCR; TCRdb keeps in-frame clones, though not all of them. The sample yields millions of clones, around 94% seen once. Study donors comprised healthy, HIV-negative adults devoid of recent acute infection or vaccination. The sample was naive CD4+ T cells sorted from blood. Subset of the sample: CD45RA+ positively selected. The clonotype was recovered from a young man in good health. This chain connects TRBV28 to TRBJ1-3; D not certain. The CDR3 here is CASSPPQILSGNTIYF. The CDR3 region has the DNA TGTGCCAGCAGTCCGCCCCAGATCCTCTCTGGAAACACCATATATTTT.